This T cell receptor beta chain was sequenced in a study of cytomegalovirus exposure and HLA in healthy donors. Measured with immunoSEQ multiplex PCR; TCRdb has only the in-frame clones, and not every one. Seen here are roughly 140,000 clones, approximately 86% observed once, and the top ten hold around 10%. General study findings and limits: A list of 150 to 200 TCR beta chains associated with cytomegalovirus was given.

Germline CDR1 is SGHRS and CDR2 is YFSETQ. The CDR3 contains 17 residues. V gave up 2 bases and J gave up 0 bases, with 17 bases separating them. Concerning this clone: The antigen is not known.

The chain is built from TRBV5-1 and TRBJ1-1; unclear D gene. Sequenced material: PBMCs. The TCR originated in a man aged 18 to 29 in good health and CMV-seropositive. CDR3 coding DNA: TGCGCCAGCAGCTTCGGCAGTGGCGGGTCGGTGAACACTGAAGCTTTCTTT. Translation gives CASSFGSGGSVNTEAFF.